A selection of T cell receptor beta chains follows, all from one sample in a study of a mutant IDH1 vaccine in newly diagnosed glioma. Repertoires were generated with immunoSEQ multiplex PCR, while TCRdb's copy carries only in-frame clones and drops some. The table has approximately 12,000 clones, around 80% seen once. No antigen is known for these receptors. The sample consisted of PBMCs, taken from a glioma patient whose treatment included an IDH1 peptide vaccine. Source of these receptors: a man younger than 45 with glioma. The CDR3 runs from the conserved cysteine through the conserved F or W.

>TRBJ2-6|TRBV5-6
CASSSRTSGSSGANVLTF
>TRBJ1-1|TRBV4-1
CASSQPHGQANTEAFF
>TRBJ2-1|TRBV4-2
CASSQEGGRVDNEQFF
>TRBJ2-4|TRBV2
CASSGTGEENIQYF
>TRBJ1-4|TRBV6-1
CASSDRQGRREKLFF
>TRBJ1-5|TRBV11-2
CASSLGLNQPQHF
>TRBJ2-5|TRBV7-9
CASSRGVGLVGETQYF
>TRBJ2-5|TRBV6-5
CASTLGPTRGTQYF
>TRBJ1-1|TRBV15
CATSRQGQGKAEAFF
>TRBJ2-4|TRBV18
CASSPPGLAGGGLNIQYF